This T cell receptor (beta chain) derives from a study of blood T cells in healthy people across ages. General observations from the study: Comparison with aged donors showed that long-lived donors had more naive CD4+ cells and higher diversity.

V gave up 3 bases and J gave up 2 bases, with 7 bases separating them. Germline V gene sequence: CDR1 DFQATT, CDR2 SNEGSKA (reference sequence). This CDR3 is 12 amino acids long. Healthy Russian Caucasian donors spanned ages roughly 6 to 90 years. About this clonotype itself: Its antigen remains unidentified.

A second PCR, run for about 6 to 11 cycles, used a sample-barcoded 5' primer plus a J-beta primer mix. TCRdb recomputed calls from the 5' RACE reads with MiXCR, one row per CDR3 protein. Among roughly 680,000 distinct CDR3 sequences listed, 52% were seen once. Sequences were obtained from blood. This clonotype was sampled from an elderly woman in good health. The gene calls are TRBV20-1 and TRBJ1-2; D not certain. As DNA, the CDR3 is TGCAGTGCTAGGCGATTAAACTATGGCTACACCTTC. Its translation is CSARRLNYGYTF.